Detailed here is one T cell receptor (beta chain). This record comes from a study of blood T cell repertoires in COVID-19. TCRdb's table, derived via immunoSEQ multiplex PCR, lists solely in-frame clones and lacks some. The sample carries over 200,000 clones, about 93% recorded once. CDR3 length: 15 amino acids. Germline V gene lookup returns CDR1 MNHEY and CDR2 SVGEGT. J was trimmed by 9 bases and V by 2 bases; bases with no gene match: 9. The clonotype originates from a man between 60 and 75 years old with COVID-19, enrolled during active disease. J is TRBJ1-5 and V is TRBV6-2 or TRBV6-3, with 8 nucleotides matching TRBD1. The source material was peripheral blood. CDR3 sequence: CASSYNGQGGRPQHF. In DNA form, the CDR3 reads TGTGCCAGCAGTTACAACGGACAGGGAGGGCGGCCCCAGCATTTT.